This T cell receptor (beta chain) was recorded in a study of identical twins. TCRdb recomputed calls from the 5' RACE reads with MiXCR, one row per CDR3 protein. The sample records around 510,000 distinct CDR3 sequences, about 13% being singletons. This clonotype was picked up a small number of times. The antigen remains undetermined. Study conclusions and caveats: The more abundant beta clonotypes in cord blood had fewer insertions, and memory repertoires did not show this.

There are 17 residues in the CDR3. CDR1 LGHNA and CDR2 YNFKEQ come from the germline V gene. V was trimmed by 0 bases and J by 7 bases, leaving 18 bases between them. A further study also used this sample, focusing on yellow fever vaccine responses in identical twins.

V gene TRBV4-2 combines with J gene TRBJ1-4; D not resolved. Sequencing was carried out using CD4+ T cells sorted from blood. This sequence originates from a woman aged 18-35 years in good health. The CDR3: CASSQESRPEGREKLFF. Written as DNA, the CDR3 is TGTGCCAGCAGCCAAGAATCGAGGCCAGAAGGGCGTGAAAAACTGTTTTTT.